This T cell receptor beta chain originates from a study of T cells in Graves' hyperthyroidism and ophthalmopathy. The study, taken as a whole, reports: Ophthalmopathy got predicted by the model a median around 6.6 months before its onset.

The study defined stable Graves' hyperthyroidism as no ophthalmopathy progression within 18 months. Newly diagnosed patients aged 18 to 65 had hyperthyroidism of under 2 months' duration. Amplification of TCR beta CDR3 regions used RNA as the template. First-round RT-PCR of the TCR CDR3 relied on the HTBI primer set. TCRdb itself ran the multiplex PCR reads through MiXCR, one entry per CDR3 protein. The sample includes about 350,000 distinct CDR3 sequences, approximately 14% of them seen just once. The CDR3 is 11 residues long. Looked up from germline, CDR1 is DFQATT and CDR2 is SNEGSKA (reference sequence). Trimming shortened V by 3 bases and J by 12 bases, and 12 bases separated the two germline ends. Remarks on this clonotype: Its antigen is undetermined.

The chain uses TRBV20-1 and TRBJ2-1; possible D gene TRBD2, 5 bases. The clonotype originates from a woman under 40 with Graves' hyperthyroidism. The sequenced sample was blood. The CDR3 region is CSASEDGVQFF. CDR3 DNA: TGCAGTGCTAGTGAGGACGGGGTGCAGTTCTTC.